This entry concerns a single T cell receptor (beta chain). Its antigen target is currently unknown. No quality values exist for individual bases; no much larger clone is one base distant. Reading the label with the study, this specimen's time point is: cells obtained before transplantation from donor or recipient. CD3+CD4+ and CD3+CD8+ populations were FACS-sorted from unstimulated pre-transplant donor and recipient cells taken from spleen or lymph nodes. CDR1 and CDR2, looked up from the germline V gene, are WSHSY and SAAADI. The CDR3 runs 16 amino acids, cysteine and phenylalanine included. Only CDR3 DNA remains: 48 bases, in frame from the first base. Ends trimmed: V by 7 bases, J by 1 base; bases unmatched to a gene: 9. The data derive from a study of graft-versus-host responses after intestinal transplantation (dated by TCRdb to about 2021). In the study overall: The transplants that recipients got were multivisceral, liver-intestinal, or isolated intestinal. All recipients received anti-thymocyte globulin induction followed by maintenance tacrolimus and steroids for three to four years. Graft-versus-host and host-versus-graft alloreactive T cell clones were tracked in the graft, circulation and bone marrow after intestinal transplantation using bulk TCR-beta CDR3 sequencing. To identify alloreactive clones, pre-transplant mixed lymphocyte reaction products were sequenced and then compared with unstimulated pre-transplant donor and recipient T cells. A cohort of under 30 intestinal transplant recipients, including one retransplant, was enrolled, and 3 patients lacking pretransplant specimens were excluded. Donor T cell macrochimerism was defined as a peak of at least 4% donor T cells among recipient peripheral blood mononuclear cells. Instead of going to the commercial service, samples from a few later patients were sequenced in-house on an Illumina MiSeq and processed with MiXCR. Summary of the overall study and its limitations: Conclusions were limited by the relatively low number and heterogeneity of intestinal transplant patients. GvH clones were detected in recipient bone marrow, and some appeared earlier in ileal mucosa or blood, consistent with an intestinal mucosal origin. Patients with donor T cell macrochimerism had high GvH to HvG T cell clonal ratios in their allografts. Early after transplant, peak levels of circulating GvH clones were associated with declines in HvG clones.

Libraries were made using the immunoSEQ multiplex PCR assay. In most patients, genomic DNA was isolated using the Qiagen DNeasy Blood and Tissue Kit and sent frozen to Adaptive Biotechnologies for TCR sequencing. For most patients, high-throughput TCR-beta CDR3 sequencing of genomic DNA was performed by Adaptive Biotechnologies. For the original study's pipeline: TCR sequencing data were retrieved from Adaptive's ImmunoSEQ software for some 17 patients, whereas three other patients were processed with MiXCR and VDJtools. To correct CD4 versus CD8 sorting errors, sequences present in both subsets at a frequency ratio below 5:1 were removed. CDR3 nucleotide sequences shared by donor and recipient were removed because the origin of these sequences could not be assigned. Alloreactive clones required at least 2-fold expansion over unstimulated cells and minimum CFSE-low frequency of 0.002% (template counts) or 0.001% (read counts). A clone was considered mappable if detected in the sequenced pre-transplant spleen, lymph node, or MLR CFSE-low populations of the donor or recipient. Cumulative frequency of alloreactive clones was calculated as a percentage of all sequences weighted by copy number. TCRdb took this table from immuneACCESS and kept in-frame rearrangements with V and J called. Such tables lack part of the clones; where checked against another copy, unresolved V genes explain under half of the gap, and the rest is unexplained. The V and J calls and the clone size are those of that table, but D and trimming were determined from the DNA. The sample table contains more than 65,000 clones; only one count was recorded for less than 95% of them. The ten largest clones take up 1.3% of the sample.

The sample here was unstimulated CD8+ T cells sorted from spleen or lymph node cells, taken before intestinal transplant. The rearranged chain carries TRBV10-2 and TRBJ2-2, with 7 bases aligning to TRBD2. This clonotype originated in a human donor who received an intestinal transplant. The DNA reads TGCGCCAGCACCAGAAGCGGGGAGAAGAACACCGGGGAGCTGTTTTTT. This sequence encodes CASTRSGEKNTGELFF.